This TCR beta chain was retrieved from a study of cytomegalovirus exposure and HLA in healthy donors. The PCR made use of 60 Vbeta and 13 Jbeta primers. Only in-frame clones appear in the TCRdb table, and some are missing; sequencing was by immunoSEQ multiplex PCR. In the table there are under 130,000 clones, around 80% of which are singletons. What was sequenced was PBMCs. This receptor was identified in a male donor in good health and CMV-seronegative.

The CDR3 DNA reads as TGTGCCACCAGCAGAGATCTGAGCGATGAGCAGTTCTTC. It translates to CATSRDLSDEQFF. This chain uses TRBV15 with TRBJ2-1; D gene uncertain. The CDR3 length is 13 residues. V lost 0 bases, J lost 8 bases, and 8 bases lay in between. Per the germline V gene, CDR1 is LNHNV and CDR2 is YYDKDF (reference sequence).